This T cell receptor (beta chain) was sequenced in a study of blood T cell repertoires in COVID-19 (TCRdb year 2020). Concerning the study at large: Collaborator samples came from the United States, Italy and Spain and covered acute and convalescent phases of COVID-19. The prospective study material was composed of cDNA or gDNA derived from T cells, B-cell-depleted T cells, or PBMCs. The dataset comprised deeply sampled blood TCRbeta repertoires from subjects exposed to, actively infected with, or recovered from COVID-19. The repertoires were released in a freely available public database meant as a resource for research on the immune response to SARS-CoV-2. Samples were obtained from the ongoing ImmuneRACE study (first 160 participants) and from 950 to 1,500 subjects provided by 6 global collaborators. Sample metadata almost always included a de-identified subject ID, COVID-19 status, age in years and sex. Where available, HLA class I and class II types were taken from metadata supplied by the sample provider and were not determined by assay-based typing.

On the study overall, not on this receptor specifically: The quantity of clinical and demographic metadata differed by source and by participant and was supplied without curation.

Comments on this clone: Its antigen remains undetermined. No much larger clone exists at a distance of one base, and base qualities are not known.

Participants in the prospective study were enrolled through a virtual design, were aged roughly 18 to 100 years, and lived in roughly 26 United States geographic areas. To assign participants to cohorts, the prospective study relied on clinical history that participants themselves reported in a screening survey and a study questionnaire. For ImmuneRACE Cohort 3, a participant was defined as recovered based on two consecutive negative NP/OP PCR tests, clearance by a healthcare professional, or resolution of symptoms. In the prospective study, mobile phlebotomists collected whole blood, serum and a nasopharyngeal or oropharyngeal swab from each participant. Over a 2-month period, participants in the prospective study had the option of providing additional blood draws and questionnaires. Before DNA extraction, prospective study blood samples were shipped either frozen or at room temperature. The immunoSEQ Assay, a bias-controlled multiplex PCR, was used to amplify TCRbeta CDR3 regions from genomic DNA. On the study's bioinformatics: The number of nucleated cells in each sample was estimated from the amplification of reference gene primers within the assay. To quantify the absolute abundance of each unique TCRbeta CDR3 rearrangement, sequence reads were collapsed and filtered. For each sample, productive Simpson clonality was calculated as the square root of Simpson's diversity index over productive rearrangements. This immuneACCESS table, as held by TCRdb, lists in-frame sequences with V and J called but not all clones. Of the missing ones, under half trace to an unresolved V gene in checked studies; the others have no known cause. From that table come the V and J calls and clone size; the DNA was used to work out D and trimming. The sample table holds a few hundred thousand clones, of which approximately 85% were seen once. The ten biggest clones cover 3.5% to 5.5% of the sample.

This receptor was taken from a woman aged 30 to 39 who had recovered from COVID-19. Specimen: PBMCs or T cells enriched from blood (not recorded which).

The DNA sequence reads TGCGCCAGCAGCCAAGCCCTAGCGAGTTCCTACGAGCAGTACTTC. Protein translation: CASSQALASSYEQYF. The chain uses TRBV4-1 and TRBJ2-7; the best D guess is TRBD2, with 6 bases matching. V is clipped by 1 base and J by 1 base, and the sequence between their germline boundaries is 11 bases long. There are 15 amino acids in the CDR3, from cysteine to phenylalanine inclusive. Of all the DNA, just the CDR3 is kept, 45 bases in frame from base 1. CDR1 and CDR2 are read off the germline V gene as MGHRA and YSYEKL.